The 21 T cell receptor beta chains in this list originate from one sample, sequenced in a study of identical twins. MiXCR, applied by TCRdb to the 5' RACE reads, yields one record per CDR3 protein. In the table there are roughly 500,000 distinct CDR3 sequences, about 20% of which are singletons. The sample was also reused in another study, on T cells expressing NK-cell markers.

Sequenced sample: CD4+ T cells sorted from blood. These receptors were collected from a woman aged 18-29 years in good health.

V is TRBV20-1 and J is TRBJ2-3; 10 positions agree with TRBD2. With V trimmed by 3 bases and J by 0 bases, 6 bases remained unmatched. CDR3 size: 16 residues. Germline values: CDR1 DFQATT, CDR2 SNEGSKA (reference sequence). The CDR3 region has the DNA TGCAGTGCTAGGAGGAGCGGGGGGGGGAGCACAGATACGCAGTATTTT. Amino acid sequence: CSARRSGGGSTDTQYF.

The rearrangement uses TRBV2 and TRBJ2-3; tentatively, D is TRBD1 (5 bases). This CDR3 is 14 amino acids long. With 5 bases removed from V and 1 base from J, the gap between germline ends came to 10 bases. Germline V CDR1 and CDR2: SNHLY, FYNNEI. The CDR3 reads CASSFRAGTDTQYF. The CDR3 DNA reads TGTGCCAGCAGTTTCAGGGCAGGCACAGATACGCAGTATTTT.

The gene calls are TRBV12-3 or TRBV12-4 and TRBJ2-7; D is possibly TRBD1 or TRBD2 (6 bases each). Trimming left V 5 bases short and J 3 bases short, with 17 bases between. The CDR3 contains 15 residues. CDR3 DNA sequence: TGTGCCAGCAGTCCGGAGCGTAGGGGGGACTACGAGCAGTACTTC. Its translation: CASSPERRGDYEQYF.

The chain recombines TRBV9 with TRBJ2-3; a weak D match, TRBD2 (6 bases). CDR1 SGDLS and CDR2 YYNGEE come from the germline V gene. This CDR3 spans 15 amino acids. Trimming removed 4 bases at V and 4 bases at J, with 16 bases between. The DNA for the CDR3 is TGTGCCAGCAGCCCCCGGGGGACCACGGCAGATACGCAGTATTTT. It codes for CASSPRGTTADTQYF.

This clonotype has just a few counts. The V call is TRBV20-1, the J call TRBJ2-2, with D possibly being TRBD2 (6 bases). Trimming shortened V by 6 bases and J by 2 bases, and 16 bases separated the two germline ends. Germline CDR1 and CDR2: DFQATT and SNEGSKA (reference sequence). The CDR3 is 15 residues long. This CDR3 is CSANRPGGNTGELFF. The CDR3 nucleotides are TGCAGTGCCAACCGGCCCGGGGGTAACACCGGGGAGCTGTTTTTT.

This clonotype has only a few counts. V and J are TRBV10-3 and TRBJ2-3; possibly TRBD1 for D (6 bases). The V gene lost 9 bases and the J gene lost 6 bases, with 22 bases spanning the gap. Per germline, CDR1 ENHRY and CDR2 SYGVKD. The CDR3 loop spans 15 amino acids. The CDR3 coding sequence is TGTGCCATAAGGGGGAACGGGGTGAGCTCCGATACGCAGTATTTT. It yields the protein CAIRGNGVSSDTQYF.

At least ten counts were recorded for this clonotype. V usage is TRBV9 and J usage is TRBJ2-1; 10 bases line up with TRBD2. This CDR3 spans 16 amino acids. Per the germline V gene, CDR1 is SGDLS and CDR2 is YYNGEE. V shed 0 bases, J shed 7 bases, and the junction held 7 bases outside the gene matches. The CDR3 sequence is CASSVVISGRWNEQFF. CDR3 coding DNA: TGTGCCAGCAGCGTAGTAATTAGCGGGAGGTGGAATGAGCAGTTCTTC. Full variable domain (outside the CDR3, taken from reference TRBV9 and TRBJ2-1): DSGVTQTPKHLITATGQRVTLRCSPRSGDLSVYWYQQSLDQGLQFLIQYYNGEERAKGNILERFSAQQFPDLHSELNLSSLELGDSALYFCASSVVISGRWNEQFFGPGTRLTVL.

As DNA, the CDR3 is TGCAGTGCTAGAATAGGGGGCGTTGAAAAACTGTTTTTT. It is translated as CSARIGGVEKLFF. J is TRBJ1-4 and V is TRBV20-1; TRBD1 aligns across 7 bases. The CDR3 length is 13 residues. Germline trimming cut 2 bases from V and 7 bases from J; bases unmatched to any gene: 4. Germline V gene data show CDR1 as DFQATT and CDR2 as SNEGSKA (reference sequence).

CDR3 in DNA: TGTGCCAGCAGCTTTGCTGCTACCGGGGAGCTGTTTTTT. It specifies CASSFAATGELFF. The chain has TRBV7-2 and TRBJ2-2; the D is unclear. The V gene's germline CDR1 is SGHTA and CDR2 FQGNSA. V lost 3 bases and J lost 5, with 7 bases in between. This CDR3 contains 13 residues.

V and J are TRBV24-1 and TRBJ2-1; TRBD2 agrees at 8 bases. The junction had 6 bases not matched to a gene; V was cut back by 3 bases and J by 3 bases. CDR1 and CDR2 from the germline V gene are KGHDR and SFDVKD. There are 16 residues in the CDR3. CDR3 in amino acids: CATSDPGGADYNEQFF. Written as DNA, the CDR3 is TGTGCCACCAGTGATCCCGGGGGGGCTGACTACAATGAGCAGTTCTTC.

V gene TRBV5-1 combines with J gene TRBJ2-7; D gene uncertain. V was shortened by 4 bases and J by 0 bases, with 8 bases between the two germline ends. This CDR3 is built from 13 residues. In germline, CDR1 is SGHRS, CDR2 YFSETQ. In DNA form, the CDR3 reads TGCGCCAGCAGCGGCGGCAGCTCCTACGAGCAGTACTTC. Its translation is CASSGGSSYEQYF.

This clonotype has more than one count but fewer than ten. This chain uses TRBV4-3 with TRBJ2-7, with TRBD2 matching over 8 bases. The CDR3 totals 16 residues. CDR1 and CDR2 (germline): LGHNA, YSLEER. J was trimmed by 2 bases and V by 0 bases; bases with no gene match: 6. In nucleotides, the CDR3 is TGCGCCAGCAGCCAAGATTTGAGCGGGAGCCCCTACGAGCAGTACTTC. Translating gives CASSQDLSGSPYEQYF.

This clonotype came up a few times. J is TRBJ2-7 and V is TRBV4-3; no definite D call. CDR3 length: 15 amino acids. Germline V gives CDR1 LGHNA, CDR2 YSLEER. V was shortened by 0 bases and J by 0 bases, with 9 bases between the two germline ends. CDR3 nucleotides: TGCGCCAGCAGCCAAGATCCTCAGAGCTCCTACGAGCAGTACTTC. Its protein is CASSQDPQSSYEQYF.

This rearrangement joins TRBV5-6 to TRBJ2-2, with no clear D. The ends were cut back, 6 bases at V and 2 bases at J, with 17 bases in the middle. This CDR3 contains 16 residues. Per germline, CDR1 SGHDT and CDR2 YYEEEE. CDR3 bases: TGTGCCAGCACCATCGGAGCGTGGGGAAACACCGGGGAGCTGTTTTTT. Its protein is CASTIGAWGNTGELFF.

This clonotype was seen ten or more times. This sequence joins TRBV10-3 and TRBJ1-1, with 8 bases lining up with TRBD1. V shed 4 bases, J shed 1 base, and the junction held 2 bases outside the gene matches. The CDR3 has 14 residues. CDR1 is ENHRY, CDR2 SYGVKD, per germline. The CDR3, as DNA: TGTGCCATCAGTGGACAGGGGACGAACACTGAAGCTTTCTTT. Translation gives CAISGQGTNTEAFF.

V is TRBV12-5 and J is TRBJ2-7; D uncertain. This CDR3 comprises 11 residues. Trimming stripped 0 bases from V and 6 bases from J, with 3 bases between. Germline-derived CDR1 and CDR2 are LGHNT and FRNRAP. CDR3 sequence (DNA): TGTGCTAGTGGTTTGGTGTCCGAGCAGTACTTC. It codes for CASGLVSEQYF.

The chain has TRBV20-1 and TRBJ2-1, with no clear D. In germline, CDR1 is DFQATT, CDR2 SNEGSKA (reference sequence). V was clipped by 6 bases and J by 0 bases, with 15 bases between them. The CDR3 loop spans 15 amino acids. The CDR3 DNA sequence: TGCAGTGCCTCTACCGGGTCGAGCTCCTACAATGAGCAGTTCTTC. It codes for CSASTGSSSYNEQFF.

V gene TRBV27 combines with J gene TRBJ2-1; 9 bases are shared with TRBD2. This CDR3 is built from 15 residues. Per the germline V gene, CDR1 is MNHEY and CDR2 is SMNVEV (reference sequence). V shed 6 bases, J shed 7 bases, and the junction held 10 bases outside the gene matches. CDR3 nucleotide sequence: TGTGCCAGCAGGAGATCGTCTAGCGGGGCGAATGAGCAGTTCTTC. Its translation: CASRRSSSGANEQFF.

The chain joins TRBV12-3 or TRBV12-4 to TRBJ1-2; 12 positions match TRBD1. Trimming removed 10 bases from V and 5 bases from J; junction bases left unmatched: 5. The length of the CDR3 is 13 residues. Here the CDR3 DNA reads TGTGCCAACACGGGACAGGGGGCGTATGGCTACACCTTC. Encoded protein: CANTGQGAYGYTF.

This CDR3 is CASSLALTVRNEQFF. The CDR3 region has the DNA TGTGCCAGCAGCTTGGCCTTAACAGTAAGGAATGAGCAGTTCTTC. The gene calls are TRBV5-4 and TRBJ2-1; no reliable D call. Trimming shortened V by 0 bases and J by 7 bases, and 14 bases separated the two germline ends. Germline V CDR1 and CDR2: SGHNT, YYREEE (reference sequence). CDR3 size: 15 residues. Looking up the rest from reference TRBV5-4 and TRBJ2-1 gives the full variable domain: ETGVTQSPTHLIKTRGQQVTLRCSSQSGHNTVSWYQQALGQGPQFIFQYYREEENGRGNFPPRFSGLQFPNYSSELNVNALELDDSALYLCASSLALTVRNEQFFGPGTRLTVL.

This clonotype was detected a few times. The rearrangement joins TRBV5-1 to TRBJ1-4; D might be TRBD1 (5 bases). The germline V gene encodes CDR1 SGHRS and CDR2 YFSETQ. The V gene lost 0 bases and the J gene lost 10 bases, with 13 bases spanning the gap. The CDR3 contains 14 residues. CDR3 sequence (DNA): TGCGCCAGCAGCTTGGATGGGGGGATGGGAAAACTGTTTTTT. As protein: CASSLDGGMGKLFF.